This is a list of T cell receptor beta chains from one sample in a study of memory CD4+ T cells and cytomegalovirus serostatus. Assay: immunoSEQ multiplex PCR; the TCRdb copy retains only in-frame clones and omits some. The sample has about 64,000 clones, 60% to 80% seen once. Sequenced input: memory CD4+ T cells from blood. These receptors all stem from an adult in good health and CMV-seronegative. Each CDR3 is given with its conserved first and last residue. The D gene is left open where the match is weak. The size of a clone is reported for some rows only, either as once, few or many, or as a class for expanded clones.

d_call	clone_size	j_call	v_call	cdr3_aa	cdr3_nt
TRBD1	few	TRBJ1-1	TRBV6-1	CASSRDRGLNTEAFF	TGTGCCAGCAGCCGGGACAGGGGGCTGAACACTGAAGCTTTCTTT
TRBD1	few	TRBJ1-1	TRBV5-6	CASSSDRAMNTEAFF	TGTGCCAGCAGCTCGGACAGGGCTATGAACACTGAAGCTTTCTTT
.	.	TRBJ1-5	TRBV4-3	CASSQGLGQPQHF	TGCGCCAGCAGCCAAGGGTTGGGTCAGCCCCAGCATTTT
TRBD1	.	TRBJ2-7	TRBV7-9	CASSLLPGQGGYEQYF	TGTGCCAGCAGCCTGCTCCCGGGACAGGGAGGCTACGAGCAGTACTTC
.	.	TRBJ2-1	TRBV18	CASSPGQPTNNEQFF	TGTGCCAGCTCACCAGGACAGCCAACCAACAATGAGCAGTTCTTC
.	few	TRBJ1-1	TRBV7-2	CASSLNSGRAHTEAFF	TGTGCCAGCAGCTTAAATTCGGGCAGGGCTCACACTGAAGCTTTCTTT
.	.	TRBJ2-1	TRBV6-1	CASSPDSYVGEQFF	TGTGCCAGCAGCCCGGACTCCTACGTGGGTGAGCAGTTCTTC
.	.	TRBJ1-5	TRBV18	CASSRSGGNQPQHF	TGTGCCAGCTCACGATCGGGCGGGAATCAGCCCCAGCATTTT
TRBD1	once	TRBJ2-7	TRBV27	CASSLSFFRDRSYEQYF	TGTGCCAGCAGTTTATCCTTTTTCCGGGACAGATCCTACGAGCAGTACTTC
.	.	TRBJ2-4	TRBV7-2	CASSLRTERQNIQYF	TGTGCCAGCAGCTTACGGACAGAGCGACAGAACATTCAGTACTTC
.	.	TRBJ1-4	TRBV5-6	CASSPGFTNEKLFF	TGTGCCAGCAGCCCCGGATTTACTAATGAAAAACTGTTTTTT
TRBD2	.	TRBJ2-3	TRBV27	CASSPGSGGITDTQYF	TGTGCCAGCAGTCCCGGGAGCGGGGGGATCACAGATACGCAGTATTTT
TRBD1	.	TRBJ2-7	TRBV7-9	CASSLGTGRSYEQYF	TGTGCCAGCAGCTTAGGGACAGGGAGGTCCTACGAGCAGTACTTC
.	.	TRBJ2-2	TRBV19	CASSTRGRTGELFF	TGTGCCAGTAGTACCAGGGGGAGGACCGGGGAGCTGTTTTTT
.	.	TRBJ1-1	TRBV18	CASSPPGLLNTEAFF	TGTGCCAGCTCACCACCGGGGCTTTTGAACACTGAAGCTTTCTTT
TRBD1	.	TRBJ1-4	TRBV7-2	CASSSGTAFNEKLFF	TGTGCCAGCAGCTCCGGGACAGCTTTTAATGAAAAACTGTTTTTT
TRBD1	once	TRBJ1-6	TRBV5-1	CASSFGTGSNSPLHF	TGCGCCAGCAGCTTTGGGACAGGGAGTAATTCACCCCTCCACTTT
TRBD1	few	TRBJ1-1	TRBV19	CASSLRDRVEAFF	TGTGCCAGTAGTCTTCGGGACAGGGTTGAAGCTTTCTTT
TRBD1	.	TRBJ2-7	TRBV9	CASSVGQGVSGSYEQYF	TGTGCCAGCAGCGTAGGACAGGGGGTAAGCGGCTCCTACGAGCAGTACTTC
.	.	TRBJ1-1	TRBV18	CASSPWAGSTEAFF	TGTGCCAGCTCACCTTGGGCGGGGAGCACTGAAGCTTTCTTT
TRBD1	.	TRBJ1-5	TRBV9	CASSVEGTGGQPQHF	TGTGCCAGCAGCGTAGAGGGGACAGGGGGTCAGCCCCAGCATTTT
.	once	TRBJ2-3	TRBV5-1	CASSLGGKTDTQYF	TGCGCCAGCAGCTTGGGCGGTAAAACAGATACGCAGTATTTT
.	.	TRBJ2-5	TRBV4-1	CASSQGWTDQETQYF	TGCGCCAGCAGCCAAGGTTGGACAGATCAAGAGACCCAGTACTTC
TRBD1	.	TRBJ1-2	TRBV5-1	CASSSRTGLNYGYTF	TGCGCCAGCAGCTCCCGGACAGGTTTGAACTATGGCTACACCTTC
TRBD2	.	TRBJ2-2	TRBV7-9	CASSPRGSGRAELFF	TGTGCCAGCAGCCCGCGAGGGAGCGGGAGGGCAGAGCTGTTTTTT
TRBD1	.	TRBJ2-7	TRBV4-2	CASSQAGTGGSVGYEQYF	TGTGCCAGCAGCCAAGCCGGGACAGGGGGCTCGGTCGGCTACGAGCAGTACTTC
.	.	TRBJ2-3	TRBV19	CASRGISDTQYF	TGTGCCAGTAGGGGTATCTCAGATACGCAGTATTTT
.	.	TRBJ1-1	TRBV21-1	CASSKGAVDEAFF	TGTGCCAGCAGCAAGGGGGCCGTAGATGAAGCTTTCTTT
TRBD2	.	TRBJ2-1	TRBV30	CAWSRASGSSSNEQFF	TGTGCCTGGAGTAGGGCTAGCGGGTCCTCGTCCAATGAGCAGTTCTTC
.	.	TRBJ1-4	TRBV12-5	CASGLGTANEKLFF	TGTGCTAGTGGTTTGGGGACAGCTAATGAAAAACTGTTTTTT
TRBD1	.	TRBJ2-5	TRBV7-9	CASSPDRDARETQYF	TGTGCCAGCAGCCCGGACAGGGACGCACGGGAGACCCAGTACTTC
.	.	TRBJ1-5	TRBV6-6	CASTGGWGGQPQHF	TGTGCCAGCACCGGGGGGTGGGGAGGTCAGCCCCAGCATTTT
.	few	TRBJ2-3	TRBV5-1	CASSLSLNGDTDTQYF	TGCGCCAGCAGCTTGAGTTTGAACGGGGACACAGATACGCAGTATTTT
TRBD1	few	TRBJ1-2	TRBV7-9	CASSLEPGGVSPYF	TGTGCCAGCAGCTTAGAACCAGGGGGGGTCTCACCATACTTC
.	.	TRBJ1-4	TRBV19	CASRQGPNEKLFF	TGTGCCAGTAGACAGGGCCCTAATGAAAAACTGTTTTTT
.	.	TRBJ2-7	TRBV5-4	CASSPRRAGAGEQYF	TGTGCCAGCAGCCCCAGACGGGCGGGTGCCGGCGAGCAGTACTTC
TRBD1	.	TRBJ2-7	TRBV10-1	CASSENRGPYEQYF	TGCGCCAGCAGTGAGAACAGGGGCCCCTACGAGCAGTACTTC
TRBD1	.	TRBJ1-3	TRBV4-2	CASSQEAGGSGNTIYF	TGTGCCAGCAGCCAAGAGGCAGGGGGCTCTGGAAACACCATATATTTT
TRBD1	.	TRBJ2-4	TRBV10-1	CASSRDRDNIQYF	TGCGCCAGCTCCCGGGACAGGGATAACATTCAGTACTTC
.	.	TRBJ2-2	TRBV10-3	CAISESTQSNTGELFF	TGTGCCATCAGTGAGTCGACTCAGTCGAACACCGGGGAGCTGTTTTTT
TRBD1	.	TRBJ2-2	TRBV5-1	CASSSGTGIGELFF	TGCGCCAGCAGCTCCGGGACAGGGATCGGGGAGCTGTTTTTT
.	.	TRBJ1-3	TRBV2	CASSDESARSGNTIYF	TGTGCCAGCAGTGATGAGTCTGCCCGCTCTGGAAACACCATATATTTT
.	.	TRBJ1-3	TRBV28	CASSTSWLAGNTIYF	TGTGCCAGCAGCACCTCTTGGTTAGCTGGAAACACCATATATTTT
TRBD1	.	TRBJ1-2	TRBV4-1	CASSRAKQGGDGYTF	TGCGCCAGCAGCCGAGCTAAACAGGGGGGCGATGGCTACACCTTC
TRBD1	few	TRBJ1-2	TRBV29-1	CSVEDMRSGTEAGYTF	TGCAGCGTTGAAGATATGCGATCCGGGACAGAGGCTGGCTACACCTTC
TRBD1	.	TRBJ1-2	TRBV28	CASSLPQGASLGYTF	TGTGCCAGCTCATTGCCCCAGGGGGCGAGTCTTGGCTACACCTTC
.	once	TRBJ2-5	TRBV13	CASSLGGRDEETQYF	TGTGCCAGCAGCTTAGGTGGCAGGGACGAAGAGACCCAGTACTTC
TRBD1	once	TRBJ1-6	TRBV6-5	CASSYFSGQLNSPLHF	TGTGCCAGCAGTTATTTTTCGGGACAGCTTAATTCACCCCTCCACTTT
TRBD1	.	TRBJ2-2	TRBV5-1	CASSPGTDYTGELFF	TGCGCCAGCAGCCCCGGGACAGACTACACCGGGGAGCTGTTTTTT
.	.	TRBJ1-4	TRBV30	CAWRAASATNEKLFF	TGTGCCTGGAGGGCTGCCAGCGCAACTAATGAAAAACTGTTTTTT
.	.	TRBJ2-5	TRBV7-2	CASSPRTSGVETQYF	TGTGCCAGCAGCCCGCGGACGTCGGGAGTCGAGACCCAGTACTTC
.	.	TRBJ2-1	TRBV5-1	CASSPGGQSYNEQFF	TGCGCCAGCAGCCCTGGCGGGCAGTCATACAATGAGCAGTTCTTC